This TCR beta chain emerged from a study of blood T cell repertoires in COVID-19 (dated by TCRdb to between 2020 and 2021). About the full investigation: Samples from collaborators originated in the United States, Italy and Spain and spanned both the acute and convalescent phases of COVID-19. The material from the prospective study consisted of cDNA or gDNA derived from T cells, B-cell-depleted T cells, or PBMCs. Deeply sampled blood TCRbeta repertoires from subjects exposed to, actively infected with, or recovered from COVID-19 were included in the dataset. The repertoires were released in a freely available public database meant as a resource for research on the immune response to SARS-CoV-2. The samples were drawn from two sources: the first 160 participants of the ongoing ImmuneRACE study, and 1,200 or so subjects contributed by 6 global collaborators. A de-identified subject ID, COVID-19 status, age in years and sex were almost always included in the sample metadata. Where HLA class I and class II types were available, the types were taken from metadata supplied by the sample provider, not from assay-based typing. The paper as a whole reports these results and caveats: How much clinical and demographic metadata was included differed by source and by participant, and the metadata was provided uncurated.

The collaborating institutions used their own protocols to collect whole blood in K2EDTA tubes. For TCRbeta analysis, collaborator samples were shipped as frozen whole blood, as isolated PBMCs, or as DNA extracted from either sample type. As encoded in the germline V gene (reference sequence), CDR1 is LGHDT while CDR2 is YNNKEL. The junction carries 11 bases between V and J, which are trimmed by 11 bases and 6 bases respectively. The CDR3 holds 11 amino acids from the cysteine to the phenylalanine. The only DNA kept is the CDR3, 33 bases in frame from the first base. In regard to this clone: No antigen is known for it. No base quality values were provided; no much bigger clone lies one nucleotide off.

The immunoSEQ Assay, a bias-controlled multiplex PCR, was used to amplify TCRbeta CDR3 regions from genomic DNA. In the paper's pipeline: The number of nucleated cells in each sample was estimated by amplification of reference gene primers within the assay. To quantify the absolute abundance of each unique TCRbeta CDR3 rearrangement, sequence reads were collapsed and filtered. For each sample, productive Simpson clonality was calculated as the square root of Simpson's diversity index over productive rearrangements. TCRdb took over this immuneACCESS table, retaining in-frame rearrangements with V and J assigned. Such tables are incomplete; in checked studies, under half of the missing clones stem from an unresolved V gene, and the remainder is unexplained. From that table come the V and J calls and clone size; the DNA was used to work out D and trimming. Counted in this sample were roughly 70,000 clones; about 90% of them appeared once. The ten largest clones take up more than 4.5% of the sample.

Sequenced sample: peripheral blood. The chain uses TRBV3-1 (or the pseudogene TRBV3-2) and TRBJ2-1; the D gene is unclear. The receptor's source is a man aged 45-65 years with active COVID-19. Read as DNA, the sequence is TGTGCCGCAGGCTCCCCCAATGAGCAGTTCTTC. Its product reads: CAAGSPNEQFF.